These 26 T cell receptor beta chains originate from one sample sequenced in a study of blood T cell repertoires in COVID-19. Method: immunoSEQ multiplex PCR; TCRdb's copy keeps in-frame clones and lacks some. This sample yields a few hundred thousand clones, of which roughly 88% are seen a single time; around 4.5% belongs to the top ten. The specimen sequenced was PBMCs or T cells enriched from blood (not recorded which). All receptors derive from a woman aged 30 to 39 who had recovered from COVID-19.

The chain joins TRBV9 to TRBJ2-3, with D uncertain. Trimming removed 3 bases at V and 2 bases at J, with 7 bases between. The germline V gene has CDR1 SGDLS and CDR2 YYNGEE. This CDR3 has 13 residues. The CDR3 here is CASSAPNTDTQYF. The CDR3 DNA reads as TGTGCCAGCAGCGCCCCTAACACAGATACGCAGTATTTT.

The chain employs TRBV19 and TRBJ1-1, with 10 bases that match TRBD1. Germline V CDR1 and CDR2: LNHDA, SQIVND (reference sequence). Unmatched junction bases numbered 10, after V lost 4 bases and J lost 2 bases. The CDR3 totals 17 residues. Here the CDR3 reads CASSKRRDRGLNTEAFF. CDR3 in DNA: TGTGCCAGTAGTAAACGCCGGGACAGGGGCTTAAACACTGAAGCTTTCTTT.

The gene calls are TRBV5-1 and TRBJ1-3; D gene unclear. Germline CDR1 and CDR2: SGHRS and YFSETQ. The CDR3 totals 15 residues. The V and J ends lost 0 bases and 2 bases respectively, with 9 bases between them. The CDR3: CASSLAGSAGNTIYF. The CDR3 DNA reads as TGCGCCAGCAGCTTGGCGGGGTCGGCTGGAAACACCATATATTTT. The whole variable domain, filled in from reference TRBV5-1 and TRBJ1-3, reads KAGVTQTPRYLIKTRGQQVTLSCSPISGHRSVSWYQQTPGQGLQFLFEYFSETQRNKGNFPGRFSGRQFSNSRSEMNVSTLELGDSALYLCASSLAGSAGNTIYFGEGSWLTVV.

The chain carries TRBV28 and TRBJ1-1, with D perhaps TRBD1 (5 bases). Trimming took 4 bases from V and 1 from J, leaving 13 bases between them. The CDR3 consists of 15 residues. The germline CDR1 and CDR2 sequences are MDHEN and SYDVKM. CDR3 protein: CASSSTATRNTEAFF. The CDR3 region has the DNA TGTGCCAGCAGTTCGACAGCCACGAGGAACACTGAAGCTTTCTTT.

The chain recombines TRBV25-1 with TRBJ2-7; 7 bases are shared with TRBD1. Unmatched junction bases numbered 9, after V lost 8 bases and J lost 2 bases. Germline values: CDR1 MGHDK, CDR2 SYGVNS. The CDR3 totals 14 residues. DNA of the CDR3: TGTGCCAGCGCTGGGGGACAGTTTACCTACGAGCAGTACTTC. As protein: CASAGGQFTYEQYF.

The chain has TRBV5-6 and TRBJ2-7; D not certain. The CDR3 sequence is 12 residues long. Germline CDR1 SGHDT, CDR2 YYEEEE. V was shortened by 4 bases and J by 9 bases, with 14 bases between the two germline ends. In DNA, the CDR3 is TGTGCCAGCAGCACGAGCCAGGCAGGGCAGTACTTC. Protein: CASSTSQAGQYF. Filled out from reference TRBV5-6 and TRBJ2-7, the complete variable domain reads DAGVTQSPTHLIKTRGQQVTLRCSPKSGHDTVSWYQQALGQGPQFIFQYYEEEERQRGNFPDRFSGHQFPNYSSELNVNALLLGDSALYLCASSTSQAGQYFGPGTRLTVT.

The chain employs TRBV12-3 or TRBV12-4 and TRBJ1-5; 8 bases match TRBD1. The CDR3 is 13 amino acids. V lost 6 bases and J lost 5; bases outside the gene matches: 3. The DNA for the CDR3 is TGTGCCAGCAGACAGGGGGAGTATCAGCCCCAGCATTTT. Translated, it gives CASRQGEYQPQHF.

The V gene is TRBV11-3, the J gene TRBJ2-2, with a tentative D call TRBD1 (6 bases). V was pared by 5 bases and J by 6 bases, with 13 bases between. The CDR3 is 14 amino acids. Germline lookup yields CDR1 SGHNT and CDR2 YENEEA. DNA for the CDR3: TGTGCCAGCAGCCCACCAGGGGCGGCCGGGGAGCTGTTTTTT. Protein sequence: CASSPPGAAGELFF.

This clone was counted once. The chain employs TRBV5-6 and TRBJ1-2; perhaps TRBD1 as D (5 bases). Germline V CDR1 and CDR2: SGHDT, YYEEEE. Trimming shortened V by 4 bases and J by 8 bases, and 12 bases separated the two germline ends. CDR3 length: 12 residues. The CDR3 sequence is CASSRRGSGYTF. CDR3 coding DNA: TGTGCCAGCAGCAGAAGGGGTAGCGGCTACACCTTC.

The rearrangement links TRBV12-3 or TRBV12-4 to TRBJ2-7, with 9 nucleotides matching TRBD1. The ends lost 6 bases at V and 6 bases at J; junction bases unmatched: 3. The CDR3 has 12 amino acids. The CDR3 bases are TGTGCCAGCAGGACAGGGGGAGGCGAGCAGTACTTC. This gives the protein CASRTGGGEQYF.

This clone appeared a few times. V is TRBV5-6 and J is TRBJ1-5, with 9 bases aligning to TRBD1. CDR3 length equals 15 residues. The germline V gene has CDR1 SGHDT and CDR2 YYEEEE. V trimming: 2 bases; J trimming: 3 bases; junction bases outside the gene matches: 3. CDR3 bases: TGTGCCAGCAGCTTCGGGACAGGGTACAATCAGCCCCAGCATTTT. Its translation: CASSFGTGYNQPQHF.

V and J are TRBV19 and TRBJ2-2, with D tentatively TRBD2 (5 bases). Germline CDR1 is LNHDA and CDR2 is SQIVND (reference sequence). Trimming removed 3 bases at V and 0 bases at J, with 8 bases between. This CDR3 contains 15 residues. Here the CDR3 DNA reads TGTGCCAGTAGTATGCGGGCCCCGAACACCGGGGAGCTGTTTTTT. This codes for CASSMRAPNTGELFF.

Here the CDR3 reads CASSLVAGGGETQYF. The CDR3 nucleotides read TGTGCCAGCAGCTTAGTAGCGGGGGGGGGAGAGACCCAGTACTTC. The chain couples TRBV11-2 to TRBJ2-5; 11 nucleotides align to TRBD2. The CDR3 is 15 amino acids. V shed 1 base, J shed 4 bases, and the junction held 2 bases outside the gene matches. Germline CDR1 is SGHAT and CDR2 is FQNNGV.

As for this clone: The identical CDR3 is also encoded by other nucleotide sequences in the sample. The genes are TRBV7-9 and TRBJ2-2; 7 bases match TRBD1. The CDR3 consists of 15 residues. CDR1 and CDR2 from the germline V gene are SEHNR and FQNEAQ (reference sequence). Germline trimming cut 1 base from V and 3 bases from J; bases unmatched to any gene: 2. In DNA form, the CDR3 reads TGTGCCAGCAGCTTAGGACAGGGAGACACCGGGGAGCTGTTTTTT. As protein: CASSLGQGDTGELFF.

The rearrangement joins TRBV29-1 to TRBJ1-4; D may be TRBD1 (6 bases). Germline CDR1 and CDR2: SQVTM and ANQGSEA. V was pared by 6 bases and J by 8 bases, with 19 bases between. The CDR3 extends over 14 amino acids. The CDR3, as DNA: TGCAGCGTCGGCTTAACAGGGAATAGGGAAAAACTGTTTTTT. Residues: CSVGLTGNREKLFF.

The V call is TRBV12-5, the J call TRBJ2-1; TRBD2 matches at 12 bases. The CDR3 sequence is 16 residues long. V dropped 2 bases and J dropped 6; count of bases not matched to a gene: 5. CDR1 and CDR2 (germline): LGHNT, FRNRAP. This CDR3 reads CASGLRLAGVTNEQFF. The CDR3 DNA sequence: TGTGCTAGTGGTTTGAGACTAGCGGGAGTGACCAATGAGCAGTTCTTC. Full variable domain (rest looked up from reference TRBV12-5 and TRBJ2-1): DARVTQTPRHKVTEMGQEVTMRCQPILGHNTVFWYRQTMMQGLELLAYFRNRAPLDDSGMPKDRFSAEMPDATLATLKIQPSEPRDSAVYFCASGLRLAGVTNEQFFGPGTRLTVL.

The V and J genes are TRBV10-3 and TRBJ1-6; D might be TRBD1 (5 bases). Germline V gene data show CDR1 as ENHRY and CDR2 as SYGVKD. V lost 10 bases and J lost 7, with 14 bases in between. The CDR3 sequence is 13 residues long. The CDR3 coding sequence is TGTGCCACCTCGACAGCCGTGAATTCACCCCTCCACTTT. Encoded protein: CATSTAVNSPLHF.

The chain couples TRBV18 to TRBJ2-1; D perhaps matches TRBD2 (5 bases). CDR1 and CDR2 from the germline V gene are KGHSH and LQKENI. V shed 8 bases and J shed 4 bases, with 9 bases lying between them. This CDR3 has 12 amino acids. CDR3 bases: TGTGCCAGCGGCACTAGATACAATGAGCAGTTCTTC. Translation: CASGTRYNEQFF.

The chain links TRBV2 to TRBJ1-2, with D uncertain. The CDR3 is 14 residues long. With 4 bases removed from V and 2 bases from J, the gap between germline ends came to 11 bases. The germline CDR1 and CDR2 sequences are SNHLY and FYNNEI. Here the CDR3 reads CASSVRGSNYGYTF. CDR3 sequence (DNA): TGTGCCAGCAGTGTACGAGGGTCGAACTATGGCTACACCTTC.

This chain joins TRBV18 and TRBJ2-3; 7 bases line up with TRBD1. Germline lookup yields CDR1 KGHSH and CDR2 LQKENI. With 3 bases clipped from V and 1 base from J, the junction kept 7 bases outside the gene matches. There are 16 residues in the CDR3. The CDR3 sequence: CASSPPLGQGTDTQYF. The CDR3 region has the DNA TGTGCCAGCTCACCCCCACTCGGACAGGGCACAGATACGCAGTATTTT.

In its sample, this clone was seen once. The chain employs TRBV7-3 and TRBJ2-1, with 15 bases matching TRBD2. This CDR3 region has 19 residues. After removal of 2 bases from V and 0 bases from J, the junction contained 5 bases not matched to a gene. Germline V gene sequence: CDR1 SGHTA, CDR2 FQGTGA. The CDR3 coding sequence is TGTGCCAGCAGCTTAGGACTAGCGGGAGGGCTTAGCTCCTACAATGAGCAGTTCTTC. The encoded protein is CASSLGLAGGLSSYNEQFF.

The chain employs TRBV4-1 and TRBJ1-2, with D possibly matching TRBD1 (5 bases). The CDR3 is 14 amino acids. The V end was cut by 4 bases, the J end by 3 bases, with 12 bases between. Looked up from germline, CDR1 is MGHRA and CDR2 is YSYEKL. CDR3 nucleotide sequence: TGCGCCAGCAGCCGCGGGGCGGTTGACTATGGCTACACCTTC. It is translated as CASSRGAVDYGYTF.

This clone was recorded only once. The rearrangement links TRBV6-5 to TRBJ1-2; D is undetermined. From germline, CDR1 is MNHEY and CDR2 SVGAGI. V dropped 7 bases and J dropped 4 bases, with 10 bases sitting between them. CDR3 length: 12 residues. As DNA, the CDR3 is TGTGCCAGCAAAGAGGTTTTCTATGGCTACACCTTC. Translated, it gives CASKEVFYGYTF.

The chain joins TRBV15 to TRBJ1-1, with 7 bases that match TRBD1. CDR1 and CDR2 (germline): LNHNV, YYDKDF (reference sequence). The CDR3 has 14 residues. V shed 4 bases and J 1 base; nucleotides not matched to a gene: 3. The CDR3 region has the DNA TGTGCCACCAGCAAACAGGGGTCGAACACTGAAGCTTTCTTT. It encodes CATSKQGSNTEAFF.

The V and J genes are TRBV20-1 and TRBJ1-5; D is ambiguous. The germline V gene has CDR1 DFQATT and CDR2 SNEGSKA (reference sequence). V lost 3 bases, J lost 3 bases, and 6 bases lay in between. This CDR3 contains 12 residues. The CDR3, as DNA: TGCAGTGCTAGTGTTCACAATCAGCCCCAGCATTTT. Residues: CSASVHNQPQHF.

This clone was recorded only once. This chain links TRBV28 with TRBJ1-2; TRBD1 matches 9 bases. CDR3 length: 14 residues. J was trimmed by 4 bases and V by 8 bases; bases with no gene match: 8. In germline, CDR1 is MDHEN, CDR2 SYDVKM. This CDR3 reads CASLTGGDSYGYTF. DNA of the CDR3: TGTGCCAGCCTGACAGGGGGTGACTCCTATGGCTACACCTTC.